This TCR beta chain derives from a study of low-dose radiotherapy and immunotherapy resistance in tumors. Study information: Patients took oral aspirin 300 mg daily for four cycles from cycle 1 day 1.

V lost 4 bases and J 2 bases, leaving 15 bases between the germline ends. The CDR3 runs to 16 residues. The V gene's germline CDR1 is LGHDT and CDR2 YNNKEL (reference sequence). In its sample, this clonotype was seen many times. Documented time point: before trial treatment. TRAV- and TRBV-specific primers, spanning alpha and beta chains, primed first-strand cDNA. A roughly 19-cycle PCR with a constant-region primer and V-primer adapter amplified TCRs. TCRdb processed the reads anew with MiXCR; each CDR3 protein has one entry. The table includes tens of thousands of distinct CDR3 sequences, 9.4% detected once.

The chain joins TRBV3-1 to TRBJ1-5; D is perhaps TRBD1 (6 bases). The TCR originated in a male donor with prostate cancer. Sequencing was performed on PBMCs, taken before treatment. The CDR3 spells CASSPEGGRGNQPQHF. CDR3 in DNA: TGTGCCAGCAGCCCTGAGGGGGGTCGGGGCAATCAGCCCCAGCATTTT.